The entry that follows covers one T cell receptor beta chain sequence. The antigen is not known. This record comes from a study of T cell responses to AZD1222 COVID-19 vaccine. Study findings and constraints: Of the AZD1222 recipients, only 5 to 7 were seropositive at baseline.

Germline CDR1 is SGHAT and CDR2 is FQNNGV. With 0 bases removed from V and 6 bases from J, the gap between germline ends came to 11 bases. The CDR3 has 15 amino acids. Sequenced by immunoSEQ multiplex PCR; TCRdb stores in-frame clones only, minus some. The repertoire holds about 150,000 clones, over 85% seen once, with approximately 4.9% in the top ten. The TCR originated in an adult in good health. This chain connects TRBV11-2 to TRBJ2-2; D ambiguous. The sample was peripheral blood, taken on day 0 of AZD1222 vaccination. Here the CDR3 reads CASSLDLLGSGELFF. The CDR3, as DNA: TGTGCCAGCAGCTTAGATCTTTTAGGATCCGGGGAGCTGTTTTTT.